A single sample gave rise to the 20 T cell receptor beta chains below, sequenced in a study of control samples from healthy donors and cancer patients. Sequencing used immunoSEQ multiplex PCR; TCRdb keeps in-frame clones, though not all of them. The sample carries approximately 150,000 clones, about 90% recorded once. The source material was blood. The receptors come from a man aged 18 to 30 in good health.

The chain joins TRBV3-1 (or the pseudogene TRBV3-2) to TRBJ1-6; D not certain. The CDR3 runs to 16 residues. Germline loops: CDR1 LGHDT, CDR2 YNNKEL (reference sequence). The V gene lost 1 base and the J gene lost 9 bases, with 16 bases spanning the gap. The CDR3 DNA follows: TGTGCCAGCAGCCAAGGTAGGCTCGGGATGGCTTCACCCCTCCACTTT. Its translation is CASSQGRLGMASPLHF.

This chain links TRBV28 with TRBJ1-1; TRBD1 might be the D (5 bases). From germline, CDR1 is MDHEN and CDR2 SYDVKM. Trimming left V 7 bases short and J 7 bases short, with 19 bases between. This CDR3 region has 14 residues. As DNA, the CDR3 is TGTGCCAGCACACTTGGGACCGGTGGGAATGAAGCTTTCTTT. It is translated as CASTLGTGGNEAFF.

This chain links TRBV18 with TRBJ2-3, with D perhaps assigned TRBD1 or TRBD2 (5 bases each). V lost 4 bases to trimming and J lost 0 bases, with 14 bases between them. The germline V gene encodes CDR1 KGHSH and CDR2 LQKENI. CDR3 length equals 16 residues. DNA for the CDR3: TGTGCCAGCTCACTGCGCCGGGACCGAAGCACAGATACGCAGTATTTT. This encodes CASSLRRDRSTDTQYF.

The chain joins TRBV24-1 to TRBJ2-1; D is undetermined. The germline CDR1 and CDR2 sequences are KGHDR and SFDVKD. Trimming cost V 6 bases and J 9 bases, with 14 bases left between them. The CDR3 consists of 13 residues. The CDR3: CATSQLVGSEQFF. In DNA, the CDR3 is TGTGCCACCAGTCAGCTTGTTGGTAGTGAGCAGTTCTTC.

The chain joins TRBV4-1 to TRBJ1-3, with a possible D match to TRBD1 (5 bases). Germline CDR1 reads MGHRA; CDR2 reads YSYEKL. V lost 1 base and J lost 3, with 16 bases in between. This CDR3 is 17 amino acids long. Here the CDR3 DNA reads TGCGCCAGCAGCCAAGGAGAGGGACCCGGGGGTGGAAACACCATATATTTT. As protein: CASSQGEGPGGGNTIYF.

The chain uses TRBV10-3 and TRBJ1-2; TRBD1 is a possible D gene (5 bases). Per germline, CDR1 ENHRY and CDR2 SYGVKD. V was trimmed by 8 bases and J by 3 bases, leaving 19 bases between them. CDR3 size: 15 residues. The chain's CDR3 is CAIGRTDRGDYGYTF. The CDR3 coding sequence is TGTGCCATCGGCAGAACGGACCGAGGGGACTATGGCTACACCTTC.

The chain joins TRBV7-6 to TRBJ2-5; 7 bases map to TRBD2. V was pared by 0 bases and J by 0 bases, with 7 bases of the junction left unmatched. The germline V gene encodes CDR1 SGHVS and CDR2 FNYEAQ. There are 17 residues in the CDR3. The CDR3 is CASSLAPGGVYQETQYF. CDR3 DNA sequence: TGTGCCAGCAGCTTAGCCCCTGGGGGGGTGTACCAAGAGACCCAGTACTTC.

The V and J genes are TRBV19 and TRBJ2-7; D ambiguous. The CDR3 sequence is 11 residues long. From germline, CDR1 is LNHDA and CDR2 SQIVND (reference sequence). The V and J ends lost 4 bases and 3 bases respectively, with 4 bases between them. The CDR3 loop is CASSSSYEQYF. CDR3 DNA: TGTGCCAGTAGTAGCAGCTACGAGCAGTACTTC.

The chain combines TRBV28 with TRBJ2-7; no clear D gene. Trimming took off 2 bases at V and 3 bases at J, with 17 bases between the two ends. The CDR3 has 16 amino acids. Germline V gene lookup returns CDR1 MDHEN and CDR2 SYDVKM. CDR3 nucleotide sequence: TGTGCCAGCAGTTTAGGTGGGTCAGCTCAATACTACGAGCAGTACTTC. It is translated as CASSLGGSAQYYEQYF.

This rearrangement joins TRBV27 to TRBJ2-3, with 8 bases matching TRBD2. Per the germline V gene, CDR1 is MNHEY and CDR2 is SMNVEV (reference sequence). The ends lost 6 bases at V and 1 base at J; junction bases unmatched: 9. The CDR3 is 16 amino acids. The CDR3 DNA follows: TGTGCCAGCAGCCCCTCCGGGGGGGCGGGCACAGATACGCAGTATTTT. Translated, it gives CASSPSGGAGTDTQYF.

This chain joins TRBV11-2 and TRBJ1-4; 7 bases agree with TRBD1. The CDR3 consists of 15 residues. The J segment lost 7 bases and the V segment lost 6 bases, leaving 11 bases of the junction unmatched. Germline lookup yields CDR1 SGHAT and CDR2 FQNNGV. The CDR3 DNA is TGTGCCAGCAGTTCCGGACAGGCGTTTGGTGAAAAACTGTTTTTT. Amino acids: CASSSGQAFGEKLFF.

The table lists this clone with a few counts. The chain links TRBV6-1 to TRBJ2-7, with 14 bases that match TRBD2. Germline lookup yields CDR1 MNHNS and CDR2 SASEGT. V lost 4 bases and J lost 3; bases outside the gene matches: 8. The CDR3 consists of 17 residues. The CDR3 loop is CASSATSGGANGYEQYF. DNA of the CDR3: TGTGCCAGCAGTGCGACTAGCGGGGGGGCCAACGGCTACGAGCAGTACTTC.

The chain employs TRBV27 and TRBJ1-2, with a weak D call TRBD1 (6 bases). Per germline, CDR1 MNHEY and CDR2 SMNVEV (reference sequence). The length of the CDR3 is 16 residues. The V end was cut by 6 bases, the J end by 2 bases, with 19 bases between. As DNA, the CDR3 is TGTGCCAGCAGCTTAACACAGGGATTATCCAACTATGGCTACACCTTC. It is translated as CASSLTQGLSNYGYTF.

V is TRBV7-9 and J is TRBJ1-1; TRBD1 matches 9 bases. CDR1 is SEHNR, CDR2 FQNEAQ, per germline (reference sequence). This CDR3 region has 15 residues. J lost 3 bases, V lost 5 bases, and 7 bases had no gene match. For the CDR3, the DNA is TGTGCCAGCAGCCAGGACAGGGGAACGTACACTGAAGCTTTCTTT. Translation: CASSQDRGTYTEAFF. Combining the CDR3 with reference TRBV7-9 and TRBJ1-1 gives the whole variable domain DTGVSQNPRHKITKRGQNVTFRCDPISEHNRLYWYRQTLGQGPEFLTYFQNEAQLEKSRLLSDRFSAERPKGSFSTLEIQRTEQGDSAMYLCASSQDRGTYTEAFFGQGTRLTVV.

This clone is a singleton in its sample. The chain carries TRBV7-9 and TRBJ2-5; the D is unclear. CDR3 length equals 12 residues. Germline-derived CDR1 and CDR2 are SEHNR and FQNEAQ (reference sequence). V was clipped by 2 bases and J by 4 bases, with 5 bases between them. The DNA for the CDR3 is TGTGCCAGCAGCTTAAGCTCAGAGACCCAGTACTTC. Translating it yields CASSLSSETQYF.

The chain has TRBV2 and TRBJ1-2, with a weak D call TRBD1 (5 bases). V lost 9 bases to trimming and J lost 2 bases, with 19 bases between them. Germline lookup yields CDR1 SNHLY and CDR2 FYNNEI. This CDR3 is 15 amino acids long. CDR3: CASRGRAGTNYGYTF. In DNA form, the CDR3 reads TGTGCCAGTCGGGGCAGGGCGGGTACAAACTATGGCTACACCTTC.

The V gene is TRBV15, the J gene TRBJ1-2; tentative D call: TRBD1 (5 bases). This CDR3 has 17 residues. Trimming left V 0 bases short and J 0 bases short, with 14 bases between. Germline V CDR1 and CDR2: LNHNV, YYDKDF (reference sequence). The CDR3 sequence: CATSREQGARANYGYTF. The DNA of the CDR3 is TGTGCCACCAGCAGAGAGCAGGGAGCCCGAGCTAACTATGGCTACACCTTC.

The chain is built from TRBV28 and TRBJ1-1; D gene unclear. The CDR3 runs 12 residues. Trimming removed 2 bases at V and 11 bases at J, with 12 bases between. Germline values: CDR1 MDHEN, CDR2 SYDVKM. As DNA, the CDR3 is TGTGCCAGCAGTTTACTCAGGCGTGACGCTTTCTTT. Its translation is CASSLLRRDAFF. The variable domain in full, with the rest retrieved from reference TRBV28 and TRBJ1-1, is DVKVTQSSRYLVKRTGEKVFLECVQDMDHENMFWYRQDPGLGLRLIYFSYDVKMKEKGDIPEGYSVSREKKERFSLILESASTNQTSMYLCASSLLRRDAFFGQGTRLTVV.

This chain uses TRBV14 with TRBJ2-5, with D unclear. The V and J ends lost 5 bases and 5 bases respectively, with 18 bases between them. This CDR3 contains 15 residues. Germline CDR1 and CDR2: SGHDN and FVKESK. The CDR3 DNA sequence: TGTGCCAGCAGCTTCCAATGGGCTAAGAGTGAGACCCAGTACTTC. Translating gives CASSFQWAKSETQYF.

This chain connects TRBV27 to TRBJ1-4, with 9 bases aligning to TRBD1. V lost 6 bases and J lost 5; bases outside the gene matches: 4. Germline CDR1 is MNHEY and CDR2 is SMNVEV (reference sequence). The CDR3 contains 14 residues. CDR3 DNA sequence: TGTGCCAGCAGGCGACAGGGGGAAAATGAAAAACTGTTTTTT. Amino acid sequence: CASRRQGENEKLFF. Looking up the rest from reference TRBV27 and TRBJ1-4 gives the full variable domain: EAQVTQNPRYLITVTGKKLTVTCSQNMNHEYMSWYRQDPGLGLRQIYYSMNVEVTDKGDVPEGYKVSRKEKRNFPLILESPSPNQTSLYFCASRRQGENEKLFFGSGTQLSVL.